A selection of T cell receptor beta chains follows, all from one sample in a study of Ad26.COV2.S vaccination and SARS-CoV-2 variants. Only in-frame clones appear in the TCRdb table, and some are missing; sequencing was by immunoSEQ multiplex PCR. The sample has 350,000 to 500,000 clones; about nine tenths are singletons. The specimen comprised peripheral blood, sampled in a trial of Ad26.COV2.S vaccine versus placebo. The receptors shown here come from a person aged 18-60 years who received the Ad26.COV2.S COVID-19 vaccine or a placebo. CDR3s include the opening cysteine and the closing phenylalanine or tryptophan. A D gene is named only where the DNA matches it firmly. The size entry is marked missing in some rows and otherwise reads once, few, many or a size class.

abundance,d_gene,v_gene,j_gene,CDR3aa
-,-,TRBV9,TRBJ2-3,CASSVVGGSTDTQYF
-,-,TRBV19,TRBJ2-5,CASSIGVQGETQYF
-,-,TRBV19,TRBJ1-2,CASAQGYGYTF
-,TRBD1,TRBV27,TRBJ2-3,CASRQGRTDTQYF
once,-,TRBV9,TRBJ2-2,CASSAQGWHTGELFF
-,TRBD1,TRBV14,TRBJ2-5,CASSLLTGGETQYF
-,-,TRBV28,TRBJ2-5,CASSRDSLQETQYF
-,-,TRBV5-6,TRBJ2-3,CASSRDSYTQYF
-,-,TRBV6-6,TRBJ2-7,CASSKLASEQYF
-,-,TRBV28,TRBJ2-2,CASTTLSSSTGELFF
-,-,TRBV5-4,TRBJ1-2,CASSLVDTLGYTF
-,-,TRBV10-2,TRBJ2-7,CASSDIQNSYEQYF
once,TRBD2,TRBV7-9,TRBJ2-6,CASSTGGLAGPSGANVLTF
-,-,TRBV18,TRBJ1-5,CASSSLGGSQPQHF
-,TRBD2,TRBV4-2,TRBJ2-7,CASSQDRGTSGSYEQYF
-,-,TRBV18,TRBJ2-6,CASSLSSGANVLTF
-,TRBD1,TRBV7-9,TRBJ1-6,CASSFSGTGESPLHF
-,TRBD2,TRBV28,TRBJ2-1,CASKPGLAFFNEQFF
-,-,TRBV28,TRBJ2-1,CASSSTSARGVGDEQFF
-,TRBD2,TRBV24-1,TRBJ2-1,CATSDPPLPTSGDTYNEQFF
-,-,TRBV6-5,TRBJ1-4,CASRPGAGEKLFF
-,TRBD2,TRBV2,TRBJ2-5,CASSGGSGSGETQYF
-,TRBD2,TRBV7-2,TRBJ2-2,CASSFGGGYTGELFF